The clone carrying this TCR beta chain was observed once. Its matching antigen is unknown. Naive-designated CD8 cells lacked CD45RO, were positively enriched for CCR7, and omitted terminally differentiated effector memory CD45RA+ cells. The data are from a study of shared clonotypes between healthy human individuals. Broader study findings: Unshared clonotypes carried lower generation probabilities than those common to all four donors.

Clones were read by immunoSEQ multiplex PCR, and TCRdb kept only the in-frame ones, dropping some. The sample includes around 650,000 clones, approximately 96% of them seen just once. Germline V CDR1 and CDR2: SGHRS, YFSETQ. V lost 4 bases and J lost 0; bases outside the gene matches: 5. This CDR3 has 18 amino acids. This chain connects TRBV5-1 to TRBJ2-2; 14 bases are shared with TRBD2. The clonotype was recovered from a woman aged 25 to 45 in good health. Source material: naive CD8+ T cells sorted from blood. Here the CDR3 DNA reads TGCGCCAGCAGCCCCGGACTAGCGGGAGGCGCGAACACCGGGGAGCTGTTTTTT. Encoded protein: CASSPGLAGGANTGELFF.